A selection of T cell receptor beta chains follows, all from one sample in a study of shared clonotypes between healthy human individuals. Measured with immunoSEQ multiplex PCR; TCRdb has only the in-frame clones, and not every one. The sample shows 2 million to 2.5 million clones, 85% to 95% of them seen only once. The sequenced sample was naive CD4+ T cells from PBMCs. Receptors were obtained from a man between 18 and 29 years old in good health. Some clones in this sample may be carry-over from other donors' samples. CDR3s include the opening cysteine and the closing phenylalanine or tryptophan. The D gene is left open where the match is weak. Rows may omit the clone size; those that give it use once, few, many or a size class.

TRBV5-1	TRBJ1-2	few	-	CASSTAGSYGYTF	TGCGCCAGCAGCACCGCAGGGTCCTATGGCTACACCTTC
TRBV18	TRBJ1-1	once	-	CASSPSAGYTEAFF	TGTGCCAGCTCACCAAGCGCGGGGTACACTGAAGCTTTCTTT
TRBV2	TRBJ2-5	-	-	CASSADRIQETQYF	TGTGCCAGCAGTGCCGATCGAATACAAGAGACCCAGTACTTC
TRBV7-3	TRBJ2-5	once	-	CASSQGRQETQYF	TGTGCCAGCAGCCAAGGGCGGCAAGAGACCCAGTACTTC
TRBV7-9	TRBJ2-3	-	-	CASSFQGTDTQYF	TGTGCCAGCAGCTTTCAGGGAACAGATACGCAGTATTTT
TRBV2	TRBJ2-1	-	-	CASGSTGDPYNEQFF	TGTGCCAGCGGTTCGACGGGGGACCCCTACAATGAGCAGTTCTTC
TRBV6-5	TRBJ2-1	-	TRBD2	CASSFASGTYNEQFF	TGTGCCAGCAGTTTCGCTAGCGGGACCTACAATGAGCAGTTCTTC
TRBV7-3	TRBJ1-2	-	-	CASSPDGSVAYGYTF	TGTGCCAGCAGCCCTGATGGCAGCGTGGCCTATGGCTACACCTTC
TRBV5-1	TRBJ2-3	-	TRBD1	CASSFGFGDRGPDTQYF	TGCGCCAGCAGCTTCGGGTTTGGGGACAGGGGGCCCGATACGCAGTATTTT
TRBV5-5	TRBJ1-1	-	-	CASSLETVGNTEAFF	TGTGCCAGCAGCTTGGAGACAGTGGGAAACACTGAAGCTTTCTTT
TRBV27	TRBJ2-2	-	-	CASSSTGSGTGELFF	TGTGCCAGCAGTTCTACAGGGAGCGGTACCGGGGAGCTGTTTTTT
TRBV30	TRBJ2-3	-	TRBD2	CAWSALGGRYTDTQYF	TGTGCCTGGAGTGCCCTCGGCGGGAGATACACAGATACGCAGTATTTT
TRBV5-1	TRBJ1-2	-	TRBD1	CASSLMGQGSYGYTF	TGCGCCAGCAGCTTGATGGGACAGGGTTCCTATGGCTACACCTTC
TRBV2	TRBJ1-1	-	-	CASSVEMNTEAFF	TGTGCCAGCAGTGTTGAGATGAACACTGAAGCTTTCTTT
TRBV27	TRBJ2-7	-	TRBD2	CASSSKGLAGERPYEQYF	TGTGCCAGCAGTTCCAAGGGACTAGCGGGAGAACGGCCCTACGAGCAGTACTTC
TRBV6-1	TRBJ2-1	-	-	CASSMQGSDEQFF	TGTGCCAGCAGTATGCAGGGGTCCGATGAGCAGTTCTTC
TRBV30	TRBJ1-1	few	-	CAWSGGAEAFF	TGTGCCTGGAGTGGTGGGGCAGAAGCTTTCTTT
TRBV18	TRBJ1-1	-	-	CASSPPRGDTEAFF	TGTGCCAGCTCACCGCCAAGGGGGGACACTGAAGCTTTCTTT
TRBV30	TRBJ2-1	-	-	CAWSVGHYNEQFF	TGTGCCTGGAGTGTAGGACACTACAATGAGCAGTTCTTC
TRBV9	TRBJ2-1	-	-	CASSASGGSYNEQFF	TGTGCCAGCAGCGCATCCGGGGGCTCCTACAATGAGCAGTTCTTC
TRBV6-1	TRBJ2-5	-	-	CASSRMGVETQYF	TGTGCCAGCAGTCGAATGGGGGTTGAGACCCAGTACTTC
TRBV5-4	TRBJ1-1	-	-	CASSPGQMNTEAFF	TGTGCCAGCAGCCCCGGACAGATGAACACTGAAGCTTTCTTT
TRBV27	TRBJ2-7	-	TRBD2	CASRLAGTYEQYF	TGTGCCAGCAGACTAGCGGGAACCTACGAGCAGTACTTC
TRBV7-6	TRBJ2-1	-	TRBD2	CASSTSEVVREQFF	TGTGCCAGCAGCACTAGCGAGGTCGTGCGTGAGCAGTTCTTC
TRBV7-3	TRBJ1-4	once	-	CASSLIGGFEKLFF	TGTGCCAGCAGCTTAATTGGAGGCTTTGAAAAACTGTTTTTT
TRBV7-2	TRBJ2-7	-	TRBD2	CASSWGLAGASEQYF	TGTGCCAGCAGCTGGGGACTAGCGGGAGCTAGCGAGCAGTACTTC
TRBV6-6	TRBJ2-7	-	TRBD1	CASSYGQGGEQYF	TGTGCCAGCAGTTACGGACAGGGAGGCGAGCAGTACTTC
TRBV28	TRBJ2-7	-	TRBD2	CASTQAGAYSEQYF	TGTGCCAGCACCCAAGCGGGAGCTTACAGCGAGCAGTACTTC
TRBV7-2	TRBJ2-1	-	-	CASSLGRQSNEQFF	TGTGCCAGCAGCTTAGGGAGACAGAGCAATGAGCAGTTCTTC
TRBV5-1	TRBJ2-7	-	TRBD1	CASSFRQGIYEQYF	TGCGCCAGCAGCTTTCGACAGGGTATCTACGAGCAGTACTTC
TRBV7-9	TRBJ2-5	-	-	CASSSQGTQYF	TGTGCCAGCAGCTCACAGGGGACCCAGTACTTC
TRBV5-1	TRBJ2-7	-	TRBD2	CASSLVLAGGSEQYF	TGCGCCAGCAGCTTGGTGCTAGCGGGAGGGAGTGAGCAGTACTTC
TRBV7-6	TRBJ1-5	-	-	CASGGGGNQPQHF	TGTGCCAGCGGAGGGGGGGGCAATCAGCCCCAGCATTTT
TRBV5-1	TRBJ1-4	-	-	CASSLDPLSSRGEKLFF	TGCGCCAGCAGCTTGGATCCTTTGTCCTCTCGAGGTGAAAAACTGTTTTTT